This is a list of T cell receptor beta chains from one sample in a study of CD4 T cells in relation to SARS-CoV-2 and coronaviruses. Generated by immunoSEQ multiplex PCR, the TCRdb table keeps only in-frame clones and is missing some. The table includes about 23,000 clones, more than 60% detected once. No antigen has been assigned to these receptors. Sequences were obtained from CD4+ T cells from PBMCs, cultured in vitro. The source is a human donor in good health. CDR3s include the opening cysteine and the closing phenylalanine or tryptophan. Each record gives: V gene, D gene, J gene, CDR3 protein. A D gene is named only where the DNA matches it firmly.

>TRBV5-1|.|TRBJ2-5
CASSLEGLETQYF
>TRBV19|.|TRBJ1-5
CASSPGVGQSNQAQHF
>TRBV8-1|.|TRBJ1-1
CGSASAAPPQGGLSNTEAFF
>TRBV5-5|.|TRBJ1-5
CASSQQSGVRVQPQHF
>TRBV11-2|.|TRBJ2-5
CASSDPSTQTQYF
>TRBV30|.|TRBJ2-7
CAWSPDSYEQYF
>TRBV14|.|TRBJ2-3
CASSQIGDTQYF
>TRBV5-3|.|TRBJ2-3
CARSCSGECTDTQYF
>TRBV5-1|.|TRBJ2-3
CASSAQGGGTDTQYF
>TRBV20-1|.|TRBJ1-1
CSASNPGYTEAFF
>TRBV5-4|.|TRBJ1-1
CASSSTPAMITEAFF
>TRBV23-1|.|TRBJ2-3
CASSQSGRDTQYF
>TRBV28|.|TRBJ1-1
CASSLHGADTEAFF
>TRBV19|.|TRBJ1-6
CASRQDGGNSPLHF
>TRBV18|.|TRBJ1-3
CASSPLSSRSGNTIYF
>TRBV6-1|.|TRBJ1-5
CASSEETRYYSNQPQHF
>TRBV2|.|TRBJ2-7
CASRTVEGLQYEQYF
>TRBV13|.|TRBJ1-1
CASSYRQGNTEAFF
>TRBV6-5|.|TRBJ1-4
CASSIRGNEKLFF
>TRBV3-1/TRBV3-2|TRBD1|TRBJ1-2
CASSPRDSGYTF
>TRBV4-1|.|TRBJ2-5
CASSQDGGTEETQYF
>TRBV7-9|.|TRBJ2-3
CASSVLEDTQYF
>TRBV11-2|.|TRBJ1-1
CASSLDPESEAFF
>TRBV12-3/TRBV12-4|.|TRBJ2-5
CASSFARRGTQYF
>TRBV7-9|TRBD2|TRBJ2-7
CASSLLLAGGVYEQYF
>TRBV19|.|TRBJ2-3
CASSINRLQDTQYF
>TRBV30|.|TRBJ1-4
CAWGPHWGGAEKLFF
>TRBV28|TRBD2|TRBJ2-5
CATAGLAGAGGDQETQYF
>TRBV28|.|TRBJ2-7
CASSLATGTYEQYF
>TRBV3-1/TRBV3-2|.|TRBJ2-1
CASSQWGNEQFF
>TRBV19|.|TRBJ1-5
CASTSQGGGGNQPQHF
>TRBV5-1|TRBD2|TRBJ2-3
CASSWGGTSDTDTQYF
>TRBV18|TRBD2|TRBJ2-1
CASSLGSGVYNEQFF
>TRBV24-1|.|TRBJ2-2
CATSETGNTGELFF
>TRBV19|.|TRBJ1-2
CASSVDIIRPANYGYTF
>TRBV7-9|TRBD1|TRBJ1-4
CASSPPGQGIKLFF
>TRBV6-5|.|TRBJ1-1
CASRGRSGSTEAFF
>TRBV14|.|TRBJ2-3
CASSQARGRMGTTDTQYF
>TRBV5-5|.|TRBJ2-2
CASSLAGVQGTGELFF
>TRBV6-4|TRBD2|TRBJ2-1
CASSPGLASTEQFF
>TRBV5-1|TRBD2|TRBJ2-1
CASRPPGLAGNEQFF
>TRBV30|TRBD1|TRBJ1-3
CAWSVRGEEGAPSGNTIYF
>TRBV5-6|.|TRBJ1-2
CASSLYSDGNYGYTF
>TRBV6-1|.|TRBJ1-5
CASSEVSEDQPQHF
>TRBV2|.|TRBJ2-5
CASSPRQGLETQYF